One T cell receptor (beta chain) is described in this entry. A clone one base away is much larger, so this may be a read error. TCRdb re-analysed the PCR reads in MiXCR, keeping a single row per CDR3 protein. Among about 640,000 distinct CDR3 sequences listed, approximately 20% were seen once. This sample is part of a study of molecular identifiers for immune sequencing clone quantification. From germline, CDR1 is MGHRA and CDR2 YSYEKL. The CDR3 spans 13 residues. With 7 bases removed from V and 4 bases from J, the gap between germline ends came to 14 bases. The receptor was isolated from a human donor in good health. Some libraries in this study had Jurkat cell RNA spiked in. The sequencing sample was made of naive CD8+ T cells from blood, with Jurkat cell RNA spiked in. Subset denoted: FACS-sorted CD8+CD4-CCR7+CD45RA+ naive T cells. The chain has TRBV4-1 and TRBJ2-7; D may be TRBD1 (5 bases). Here the CDR3 DNA reads TGCGCCAGCAACCAGGCAGGGTGGTACGAGCAGTACTTC. Its translation is CASNQAGWYEQYF.